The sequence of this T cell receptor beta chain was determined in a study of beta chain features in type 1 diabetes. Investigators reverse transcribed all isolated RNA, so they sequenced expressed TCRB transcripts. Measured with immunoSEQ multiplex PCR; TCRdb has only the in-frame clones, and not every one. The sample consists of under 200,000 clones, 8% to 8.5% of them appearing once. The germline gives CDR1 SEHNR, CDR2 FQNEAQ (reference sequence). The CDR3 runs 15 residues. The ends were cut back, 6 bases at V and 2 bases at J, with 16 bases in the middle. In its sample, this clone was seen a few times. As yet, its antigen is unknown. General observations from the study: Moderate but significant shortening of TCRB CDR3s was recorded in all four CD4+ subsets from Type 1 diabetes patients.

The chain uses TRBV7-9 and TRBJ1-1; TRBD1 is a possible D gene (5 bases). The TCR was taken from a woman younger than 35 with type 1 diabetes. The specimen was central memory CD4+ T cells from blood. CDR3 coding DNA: TGTGCCAGCAGTCAAAACGGGGGGGGTAACACTGAAGCTTTCTTT. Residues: CASSQNGGGNTEAFF.